Each of the 8 T cell receptor beta chains below was sequenced from the same sample in a study of T cells in Graves' hyperthyroidism and ophthalmopathy. It was RNA transcripts that yielded the amplified TCR beta CDR3 regions. HTBI primers drove first-round RT-PCR of the TCR CDR3. From the multiplex PCR reads, TCRdb called clonotypes with MiXCR, one entry per CDR3 protein. Among some 370,000 distinct CDR3 sequences listed, about 14% were seen once. Source material: blood. Every receptor here comes from a man aged 50 to 60 with Graves' ophthalmopathy.

To note about this clonotype: A much larger clone lies a single base off, so this may be a read error. The chain recombines TRBV30 with TRBJ2-1, with TRBD2 matching over 10 bases. CDR3 size: 14 residues. The germline CDR1 and CDR2 sequences are GTSNPN and SVGIG (reference sequence). With 2 bases clipped from V and 10 bases from J, the junction kept 8 bases outside the gene matches. The CDR3 sequence is CAWSKGLAVYEQFF. The DNA of the CDR3 is TGTGCCTGGAGTAAAGGACTAGCGGTATACGAGCAGTTCTTC.

A note on this clonotype: This may be a read error, as it is one base from a much larger clone. The chain employs TRBV29-1 and TRBJ1-1, with D unclear. The CDR3 length is 12 residues. Looked up from germline, CDR1 is SQVTM and CDR2 is ANQGSEA. Here the CDR3 DNA reads TGCAGCGTGAAAACCAGTAACACTGAAGCTTCCTTT. It codes for CSVKTSNTEASF.

The sample holds many counts of this clonotype. The chain links TRBV3-1 to TRBJ1-1, with 7 bases aligning to TRBD1. With 8 bases clipped from V and 4 bases from J, the junction kept 4 bases outside the gene matches. The CDR3 spans 12 residues. CDR1 and CDR2 from the germline V gene are LGHDT and YNNKEL (reference sequence). The CDR3, as DNA: TGTGCCAGCCGACAGGGCGGCACTGAAGCTTTCTTT. It yields the protein CASRQGGTEAFF.

This clonotype showed up many times. The V call is TRBV12-3 or TRBV12-4, the J call TRBJ2-3; 7 bases are a match to TRBD1. With 5 bases clipped from V and 6 bases from J, the junction kept 8 bases outside the gene matches. CDR3 size: 14 residues. The DNA for the CDR3 is TGTGCCAGCAGTCTGGGACAGCGAGCTGATACGCAGTATTTT. Protein sequence: CASSLGQRADTQYF.

Turning to this clonotype: One end of the junction does not line up with germline, which may come from a read error. The chain links TRBV11-3 to TRBJ2-3; 7 nucleotides match TRBD2. Germline V gene data show CDR1 as SGHNT and CDR2 as YENEEA. The CDR3 has 14 amino acids. The CDR3 DNA sequence: TGTACCAGCAGCCGAGGGACTATCACAGATACGCAGTATTTT. Translating it yields CTSSRGTITDTQYF. The full variable domain, in which reference TRBV11-3 and TRBJ2-3 provide the parts outside the CDR3, is EAGVVQSPRYKIIEKKQPVAFWCNPISGHNTLYWYLQNLGQGPELLIRYENEEAVDDSQLPKDRFSAERLKGVDSTLKIQPAELGDSAVYLCTSSRGTITDTQYFGPGTRLTVL.

The rearrangement uses TRBV3-1 and TRBJ2-7; D call uncertain. CDR1 is LGHDT, CDR2 YNNKEL, per germline (reference sequence). CDR3 length equals 14 residues. Deletions cut 8 bases from V and 1 base from J, with 15 bases between. CDR3 protein: CASQKHGGSYEQYF. The CDR3 DNA sequence: TGTGCCAGCCAAAAGCATGGCGGATCCTACGAGCAGTACTTC.

There are many counts of this clonotype. This chain connects TRBV7-8 to TRBJ1-5; no clear D. The germline gives CDR1 SGHVS, CDR2 FQNEAQ. Trimming stripped 3 bases from V and 1 base from J, with 19 bases between. The CDR3 sequence is 18 residues long. CDR3 nucleotide sequence: TGTGCCAGCAGCTTGGCCAGGCGGGGAGGGCTGAGCAATCAGCCCCAGCATTTT. Its translation: CASSLARRGGLSNQPQHF.

This clonotype came up many times. The V call is TRBV12-3 or TRBV12-4, the J call TRBJ2-3, with D possibly matching TRBD1 (7 bases). The CDR3 spans 14 residues. Trimming took off 6 bases at V and 5 bases at J, with 15 bases between the two ends. The CDR3 loop reads CASSPTGRQDTQYF. CDR3 DNA: TGTGCCAGCAGCCCGACAGGGAGGCAAGATACGCAGTATTTT.